The text below deals with one T cell receptor (beta chain). The antigen is unknown. This CDR3 is 13 amino acids long. Germline CDR1 SGHRS, CDR2 YFSETQ. V was cut by 7 bases and J by 2 bases, with 12 bases left in between. This entry belongs to a study of T-cell reconstitution after alpha-beta-depleted transplantation in children. Findings and caveats of the study: For some patients, TCRbeta diversity was high at day 60 because of recipient T cells and thymic progenitors that survived.

Unique molecular identifiers were built into the TCRbeta library. TCRdb recomputed calls from the PCR reads with MiXCR, one row per CDR3 protein. The sample has fewer than 750,000 distinct CDR3 sequences, roughly a quarter seen once. The specimen comprised PBMCs, sampled before TCRalphabeta/CD19-depleted stem cell transplant. V gene TRBV5-1 combines with J gene TRBJ1-1; D gene unclear. The sequence came from a boy younger than two with Wiskott-Aldrich syndrome, due to receive a stem cell transplant. This CDR3 is CASQPGGNTEAFF. CDR3 DNA: TGCGCCAGCCAACCGGGAGGAAACACTGAAGCTTTCTTT.